These 17 T cell receptor beta chains were sequenced from one sample in a study of blood T cell repertoires in COVID-19. Clones were sequenced by immunoSEQ multiplex PCR, and TCRdb holds only the in-frame ones, with some missing. The sample has some 240,000 clones; around 83% are singletons. Specimen: peripheral blood. Every receptor here comes from a woman in her thirties or forties who had recovered from COVID-19.

The chain is built from TRBV5-1 and TRBJ2-5; 9 bases map to TRBD2. The germline V gene encodes CDR1 SGHRS and CDR2 YFSETQ. V trimming: 7 bases; J trimming: 0 bases; junction bases outside the gene matches: 25. The CDR3 covers 21 residues. This CDR3 reads CASVAPSTLAGLTNYQETQYF. The CDR3, as DNA: TGCGCCAGCGTGGCCCCTTCAACTCTAGCGGGGCTAACTAACTACCAAGAGACCCAGTACTTC.

This clone has only one observation. The V call is TRBV24-1, the J call TRBJ2-7; D not resolved. Germline V lookup: CDR1 KGHDR, CDR2 SFDVKD. CDR3 length: 13 residues. The V end was cut by 3 bases, the J end by 6 bases, with 11 bases between. For the CDR3, the DNA is TGTGCCACCAGTGATGCGCTCTACCGCGAGCAGTACTTC. This gives the protein CATSDALYREQYF.

The chain combines TRBV5-1 with TRBJ1-2; TRBD1 matches 12 bases. Germline CDR1 reads SGHRS; CDR2 reads YFSETQ. CDR3 length: 16 amino acids. Unmatched junction bases numbered 12, after V lost 4 bases and J lost 8 bases. DNA of the CDR3: TGCGCCAGCAGCGTAGAACCGGGACAGGGGGCTGGCGGCTACACCTTC. This encodes CASSVEPGQGAGGYTF.

Only a few counts were recorded for this clone. The gene calls are TRBV3-1 (or the pseudogene TRBV3-2) and TRBJ2-2; 8 nucleotides agree with TRBD1. Trimming cost V 7 bases and J 4 bases; bases outside gene matches: 8. From germline, CDR1 is LGHDT and CDR2 YNNKEL (reference sequence). This CDR3 region has 15 residues. The CDR3 region is CASKPGDRRTGELFF. The DNA of the CDR3 is TGTGCCAGCAAACCGGGGGACAGGCGCACCGGGGAGCTGTTTTTT.

The J gene is TRBJ1-1, the V gene TRBV4-3; 7 nucleotides line up with TRBD1. Germline lookup yields CDR1 LGHNA and CDR2 YSLEER. V shed 3 bases, J shed 11 bases, and the junction held 12 bases outside the gene matches. The CDR3 sequence is 14 residues long. CDR3 coding DNA: TGCGCCAGCAGCCATGATATTACAGGGGCTGGGGCTTTCTTT. Translation gives CASSHDITGAGAFF.

This chain joins TRBV19 and TRBJ1-2, with a tentative D call TRBD1 (6 bases). V shed 7 bases and J shed 4 bases, with 10 bases lying between them. This CDR3 has 12 amino acids. From germline, CDR1 is LNHDA and CDR2 SQIVND (reference sequence). CDR3: CASNQGTYGYTF. CDR3 in DNA: TGTGCCAGTAATCAGGGGACCTATGGCTACACCTTC. The full variable domain, with the rest looked up from reference TRBV19 and TRBJ1-2, is DGGITQSPKYLFRKEGQNVTLSCEQNLNHDAMYWYRQDPGQGLRLIYYSQIVNDFQKGDIAEGYSVSREKKESFPLTVTSAQKNPTAFYLCASNQGTYGYTFGSGTRLTVV.

A word on this clone: The sample holds other DNA sequences that translate to the same CDR3. This chain links TRBV4-3 with TRBJ2-3; 8 bases line up with TRBD2. Germline V gives CDR1 LGHNA, CDR2 YSLEER. The CDR3 is 17 amino acids. V lost 0 bases, J lost 0 bases, and 5 bases stayed unmatched. For the CDR3, the DNA is TGCGCCAGCAGCCAAGATCGGGCGGGGGGAAGCACAGATACGCAGTATTTT. Its translation is CASSQDRAGGSTDTQYF.

The chain has TRBV11-3 and TRBJ2-7, with TRBD1 matching over 11 bases. The V and J ends lost 5 bases and 3 bases, in that order; junction bases with no gene match: 3. The CDR3 runs to 14 residues. Germline lookup yields CDR1 SGHNT and CDR2 YENEEA. For the CDR3, the DNA is TGTGCCAGCAGCAAGGGACAGGGGGACTACGAGCAGTACTTC. It specifies CASSKGQGDYEQYF.

This sequence joins TRBV29-1 and TRBJ2-1; 9 positions match TRBD2. The germline CDR1 and CDR2 sequences are SQVTM and ANQGSEA. With V trimmed by 0 bases and J by 12 bases, 9 bases remained unmatched. The length of the CDR3 is 14 residues. In nucleotides, the CDR3 is TGCAGCGTTGAAGATCAGGGCCAGACTAGCGGGCAGTTCTTC. Its protein is CSVEDQGQTSGQFF.

The chain employs TRBV18 and TRBJ2-5; no clear D. CDR3 length equals 15 residues. With 3 bases removed from V and 2 bases from J, the gap between germline ends came to 13 bases. Germline CDR1 is KGHSH and CDR2 is LQKENI. The CDR3 nucleotides read TGTGCCAGCTCACCGCTCGGTGCGCCTCAAGAGACCCAGTACTTC. It encodes CASSPLGAPQETQYF.

The chain carries TRBV11-2 and TRBJ2-3; D is ambiguous. With 3 bases removed from V and 0 bases from J, the gap between germline ends came to 10 bases. The CDR3 contains 15 residues. The germline CDR1 and CDR2 sequences are SGHAT and FQNNGV. The CDR3 DNA is TGTGCCAGCAGCTTTCACGGTTCCAGCACAGATACGCAGTATTTT. As protein: CASSFHGSSTDTQYF.

V usage is TRBV13 and J usage is TRBJ1-1; D is ambiguous. The CDR3 runs to 13 residues. V lost 1 base and J lost 5, with 8 bases in between. Germline loops: CDR1 PRHDT, CDR2 FYEKMQ (reference sequence). The CDR3 nucleotides read TGTGCCAGCAGCTTAGTGCGGGAAACTGAAGCTTTCTTT. It encodes CASSLVRETEAFF.

The chain recombines TRBV5-4 with TRBJ2-7; D may be TRBD2 (5 bases). The CDR3 covers 13 residues. V shed 2 bases and J shed 6 bases, with 12 bases lying between them. The germline CDR1 and CDR2 sequences are SGHNT and YYREEE (reference sequence). CDR3 region: CASSFGKAGEQYF. The CDR3 DNA reads TGTGCCAGCAGCTTCGGTAAGGCGGGCGAGCAGTACTTC. Full variable domain (missing parts from reference TRBV5-4 and TRBJ2-7): ETGVTQSPTHLIKTRGQQVTLRCSSQSGHNTVSWYQQALGQGPQFIFQYYREEENGRGNFPPRFSGLQFPNYSSELNVNALELDDSALYLCASSFGKAGEQYFGPGTRLTVT.

CDR3 sequence reads: CASSSRGTGGPIHF. The CDR3 DNA is TGTGCCAGCAGCTCTCGGGGGACAGGGGGCCCCATCCACTTT. The V and J genes are TRBV7-2 and TRBJ1-6; 12 bases agree with TRBD1. Germline V CDR1 and CDR2: SGHTA, FQGNSA. This CDR3 comprises 14 residues. Losses at the gene ends were 4 bases for V and 17 bases for J; bases not matched to a gene: 9.

The chain is built from TRBV18 and TRBJ1-2, with D possibly being TRBD1 (6 bases). Germline V gives CDR1 KGHSH, CDR2 LQKENI. Trimming took 2 bases from V and 6 from J, leaving 16 bases between them. This CDR3 contains 15 residues. This CDR3 reads CASSPFSDSTDGYTF. The CDR3 DNA reads TGTGCCAGCTCACCATTCTCGGACAGCACCGATGGCTACACCTTC.

The rearrangement links TRBV6-2 or TRBV6-3 to TRBJ1-1, with D possibly matching TRBD1 (6 bases). There are 13 residues in the CDR3. Germline assignment: CDR1 MNHEY and CDR2 SVGEGT. V was clipped by 2 bases and J by 5 bases, with 9 bases between them. CDR3 loop: CASSYPQGTEAFF. The DNA of the CDR3 is TGTGCCAGCAGTTACCCACAGGGAACTGAAGCTTTCTTT.

This clone came up once. The CDR3 loop reads CASSLDRNEQFF. DNA of the CDR3: TGTGCCAGCAGCTTAGATCGCAATGAGCAGTTCTTC. The rearrangement links TRBV7-2 to TRBJ2-1; D unresolved. With 1 base removed from V and 6 bases from J, the gap between germline ends came to 4 bases. The CDR3 length is 12 residues. Germline V CDR1 and CDR2: SGHTA, FQGNSA.